Listed here are 2 T cell receptor beta chains from one sample, sequenced in a study of response to subunit inactivated influenza vaccine. One entry per CDR3 protein, called by TCRdb with MiXCR from the RT-PCR reads. This sample carries more than 450,000 distinct CDR3 sequences, 12% of them seen once, and the ten largest clones take more than 8.5%. The sequencing here drew on PBMCs from blood, taken on the day of vaccination. The origin of the receptors is a man in his fifties or sixties who received an inactivated influenza vaccine.

In this sample, this clonotype turned up a few times. This chain joins TRBV7-6 and TRBJ1-1, with D unresolved. The CDR3 covers 15 residues. V was pared by 1 base and J by 1 base, with 10 bases between. The germline V gene encodes CDR1 SGHVS and CDR2 FNYEAQ. In DNA, the CDR3 is TGTGCCAGCAGCTTAGGGGCCCCGGGGAACACTGAAGCTTTCTTT. Its translation: CASSLGAPGNTEAFF. The whole variable domain, filled in from reference TRBV7-6 and TRBJ1-1, reads GAGVSQSPRYKVTKRGQDVALRCDPISGHVSLYWYRQALGQGPEFLTYFNYEAQQDKSGLPNDRFSAERPEGSISTLTIQRTEQRDSAMYRCASSLGAPGNTEAFFGQGTRLTVV.

The gene calls are TRBV10-3 and TRBJ2-1; 7 bases map to TRBD1. The length of the CDR3 is 16 residues. V gave up 0 bases and J gave up 3 bases; unmatched junction bases: 5. Germline V lookup: CDR1 ENHRY, CDR2 SYGVKD. The CDR3 nucleotides read TGTGCCATCAGTGAGTCGGGACAGCTTTACTACAATGAGCAGTTCTTC. This gives the protein CAISESGQLYYNEQFF.